This TCR beta chain was observed in a study of blood T cell repertoires in COVID-19. This table comes from immunoSEQ multiplex PCR, and its TCRdb copy is limited to in-frame clones, with some not included. The table lists about 93,000 clones, around four fifths of them singletons. Germline V lookup: CDR1 SGHVS, CDR2 FQNEAQ. V was pared by 4 bases and J by 0 bases, with 12 bases between. This CDR3 contains 15 residues. The TCR comes from a human donor in a cohort sampled during active COVID-19. The V and J genes are TRBV7-8 and TRBJ1-1; tentatively, D is TRBD1 (6 bases). The sample was peripheral blood. CDR3 DNA sequence: TGTGCCAGCAGCTCACGGACAGTTATGAACACTGAAGCTTTCTTT. The encoded protein is CASSSRTVMNTEAFF.